The entry below describes one TCR beta chain. Its antigen is unknown. This record comes from a study of Ad26.COV2.S vaccination and SARS-CoV-2 variants. Study-level findings and limits: Individuals receiving vaccine had higher spike-specific TCR breadth than placebo recipients did.

The CDR3 spans 14 residues. V lost 0 bases, J lost 3 bases, and 8 bases lay in between. In germline, CDR1 is KGHSH, CDR2 LQKENI. Clones were read by immunoSEQ multiplex PCR, and TCRdb kept only the in-frame ones, dropping some. The sample comprises approximately 340,000 clones, around 90% of which are singletons, and roughly 3.9% rests with the top ten. This TCR came from a human donor who had recovered from COVID-19. V gene TRBV18 combines with J gene TRBJ1-2; D is unclear. The specimen was peripheral blood, collected after recovery from COVID-19. The CDR3 reads CASSPPSGDYGYTF. CDR3 nucleotide sequence: TGTGCCAGCTCACCACCGTCGGGAGACTATGGCTACACCTTC.